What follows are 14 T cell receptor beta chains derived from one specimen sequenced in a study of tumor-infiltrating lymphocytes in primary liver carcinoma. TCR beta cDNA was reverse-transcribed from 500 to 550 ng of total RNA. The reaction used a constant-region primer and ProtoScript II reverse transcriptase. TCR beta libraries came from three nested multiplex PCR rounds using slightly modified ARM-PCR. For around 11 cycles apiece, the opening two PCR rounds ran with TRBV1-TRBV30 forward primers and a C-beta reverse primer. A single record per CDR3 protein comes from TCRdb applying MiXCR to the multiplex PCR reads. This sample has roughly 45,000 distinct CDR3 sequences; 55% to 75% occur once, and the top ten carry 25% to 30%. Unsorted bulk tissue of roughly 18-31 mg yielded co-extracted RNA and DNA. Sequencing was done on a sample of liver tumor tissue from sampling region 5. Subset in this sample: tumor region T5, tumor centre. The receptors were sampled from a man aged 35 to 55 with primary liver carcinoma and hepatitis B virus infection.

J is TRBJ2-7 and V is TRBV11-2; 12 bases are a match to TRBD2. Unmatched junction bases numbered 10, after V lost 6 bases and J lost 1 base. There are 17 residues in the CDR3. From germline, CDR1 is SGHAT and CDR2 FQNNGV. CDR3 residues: CASSWTSGTGTSYEQYF. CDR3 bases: TGTGCCAGCAGTTGGACTAGCGGGACGGGAACTTCCTACGAGCAGTACTTC.

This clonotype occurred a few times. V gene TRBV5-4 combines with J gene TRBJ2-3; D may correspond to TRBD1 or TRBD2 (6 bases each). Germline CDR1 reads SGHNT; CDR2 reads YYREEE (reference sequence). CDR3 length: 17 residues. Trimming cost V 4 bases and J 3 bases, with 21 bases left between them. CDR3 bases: TGTGCCAGCAGCCGCGGAGGGGGGATCGGGACGACAGATACGCAGTATTTT. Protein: CASSRGGGIGTTDTQYF.

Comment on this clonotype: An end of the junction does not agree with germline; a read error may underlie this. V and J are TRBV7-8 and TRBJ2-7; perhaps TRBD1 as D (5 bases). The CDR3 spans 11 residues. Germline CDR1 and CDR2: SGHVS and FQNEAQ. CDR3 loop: CSSSSKTEQYF. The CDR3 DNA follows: TGTTCCAGCAGCTCAAAGACAGAGCAGTACTTT. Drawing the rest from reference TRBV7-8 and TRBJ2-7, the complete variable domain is GAGVSQSPRYKVAKRGQDVALRCDPISGHVSLFWYQQALGQGPEFLTYFQNEAQLDKSGLPSDRFFAERPEGSVSTLKIQRTQQEDSAVYLCSSSSKTEQYFGPGTRLTVT.

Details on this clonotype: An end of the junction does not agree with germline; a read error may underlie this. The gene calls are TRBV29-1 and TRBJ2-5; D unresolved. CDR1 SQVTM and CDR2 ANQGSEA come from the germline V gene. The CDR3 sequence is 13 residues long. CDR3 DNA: TGCAACGTTGGTGGGAATGCCGCTGAGACCCAGTGCTTC. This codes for CNVGGNAAETQCF.

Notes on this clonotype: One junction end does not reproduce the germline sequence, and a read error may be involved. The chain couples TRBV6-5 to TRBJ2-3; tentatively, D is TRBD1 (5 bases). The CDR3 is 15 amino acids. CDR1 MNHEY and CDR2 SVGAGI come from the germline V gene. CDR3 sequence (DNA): TGTGCCAACAGTTACCGAGACAGAAGTACAGATACGCAGTATTTT. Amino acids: CANSYRDRSTDTQYF.

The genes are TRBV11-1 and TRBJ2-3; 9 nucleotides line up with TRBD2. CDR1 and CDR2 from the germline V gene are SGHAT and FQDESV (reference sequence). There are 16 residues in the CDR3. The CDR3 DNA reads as TGTGCAAACAGCAAGGGACTAGCTGTTAACACAGATACGCAGTATTTT. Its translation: CANSKGLAVNTDTQYF.

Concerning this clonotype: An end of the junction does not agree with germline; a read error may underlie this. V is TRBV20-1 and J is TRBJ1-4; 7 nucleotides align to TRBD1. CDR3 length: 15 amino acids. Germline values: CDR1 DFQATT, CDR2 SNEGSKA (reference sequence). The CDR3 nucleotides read TGCAGTACTAGAGATGGGGGGACAGTTAATGAAAAACTGTTTTTT. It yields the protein CSTRDGGTVNEKLFF.

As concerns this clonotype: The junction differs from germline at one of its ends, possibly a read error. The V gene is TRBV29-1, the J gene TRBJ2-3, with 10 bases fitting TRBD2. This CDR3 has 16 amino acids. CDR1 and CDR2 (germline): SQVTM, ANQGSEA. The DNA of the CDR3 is TGCAGCGTTGACTTTCTAGCGGGAGATGGAGGAGATACGCAATATTTT. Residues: CSVDFLAGDGGDTQYF.

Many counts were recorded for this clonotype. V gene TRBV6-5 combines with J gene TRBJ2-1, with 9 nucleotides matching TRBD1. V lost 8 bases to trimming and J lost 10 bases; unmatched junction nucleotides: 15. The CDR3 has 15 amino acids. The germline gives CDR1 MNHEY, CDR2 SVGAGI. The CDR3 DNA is TGTGCCAGCTGTACAGGGGGCGGGATGGGTGGGGAGCAGTTCTTC. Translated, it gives CASCTGGGMGGEQFF.

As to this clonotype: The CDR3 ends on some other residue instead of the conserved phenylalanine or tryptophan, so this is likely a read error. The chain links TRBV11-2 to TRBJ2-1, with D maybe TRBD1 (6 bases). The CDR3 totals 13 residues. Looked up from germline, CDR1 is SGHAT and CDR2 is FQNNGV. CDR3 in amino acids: CASSLEVGAEQFI. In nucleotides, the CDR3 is TGTGCCAGCAGTTTAGAGGTGGGGGCTGAGCAGTTCATC.

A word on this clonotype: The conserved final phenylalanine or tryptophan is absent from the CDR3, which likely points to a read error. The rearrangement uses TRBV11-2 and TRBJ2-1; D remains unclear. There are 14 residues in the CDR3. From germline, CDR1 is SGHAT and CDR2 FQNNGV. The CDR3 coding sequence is TGTGCCACCAGCTCCGCTGCAGGCGGTAGTGAGCAGTTCTAC. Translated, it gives CATSSAAGGSEQFY.

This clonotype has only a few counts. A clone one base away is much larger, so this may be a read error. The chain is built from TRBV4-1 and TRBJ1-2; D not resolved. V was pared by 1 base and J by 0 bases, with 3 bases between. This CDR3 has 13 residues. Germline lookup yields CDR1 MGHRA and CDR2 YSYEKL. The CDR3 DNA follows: TGCGCCAGCAGCCAAGCAACTAACTATGGCTACACCTTC. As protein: CASSQATNYGYTF.

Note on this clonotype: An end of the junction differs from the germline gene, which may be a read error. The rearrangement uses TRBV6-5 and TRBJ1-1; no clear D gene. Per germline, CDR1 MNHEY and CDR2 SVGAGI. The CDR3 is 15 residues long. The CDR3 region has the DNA TGTGCCAGCAGAGACACCGAGGCAGTGAACATTGAAGCTTTCTTT. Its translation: CASRDTEAVNIEAFF.

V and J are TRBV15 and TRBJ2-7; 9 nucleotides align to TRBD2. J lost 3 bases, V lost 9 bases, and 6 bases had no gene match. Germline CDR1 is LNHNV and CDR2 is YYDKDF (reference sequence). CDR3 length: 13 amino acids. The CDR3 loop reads CATGAGGIYEQYF. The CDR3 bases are TGTGCCACAGGAGCGGGAGGTATCTACGAGCAGTACTTC.